The entry below gives a single T cell receptor beta chain sequence along with its context. Antigen specificity is unknown. These data originate in a study of somatic mutations in cytotoxic T cells in rheumatoid arthritis. Study at large: Flow cytometry sorted some V beta antibody-stained T-cell populations to nearly 100% purity, V beta1+ cells among them being sequenced for TCRB. Study-wide results and caveats: In rheumatoid arthritis patients, unlike healthy controls, CD8+ clonality rose with age. In about an eighth of the 65 patients, the largest CD8+ clone exceeded 20% of CD8+ cells.

Trimming removed 4 bases at V and 4 bases at J, with 23 bases between. The germline V gene has CDR1 SEHNR and CDR2 FQNEAQ (reference sequence). The CDR3 is 17 amino acids. Profiling relied on immunoSEQ multiplex PCR, and the TCRdb table lists in-frame clones only, not all of them. Of fewer than 20,000 clones in the sample, more than 60% were seen once. The clonotype originates from a woman in her sixties or seventies in good health. Input material: CD8+ T cells sorted from blood. The chain employs TRBV7-9 and TRBJ2-7; D unresolved. The CDR3 nucleotides read TGTGCCAGCAGCTCCACCGGGCCCCCCGAGACCCGGTACGAGCAGTACTTC. It translates to CASSSTGPPETRYEQYF.